Here is one T cell receptor (beta chain) with its context. Its antigen is currently not known. Base qualities are missing; no much larger clone stands one base away. This was a case-control study nested in a cohort of healthcare workers in London, UK, who had nasopharyngeal swab PCR tests and blood samples taken every week. Between 23 and 31 March 2020, the week of the UK lockdown, healthcare workers were enrolled and then followed up weekly for as long as 16 weeks. The data were obtained in a study of early T cells in non-severe SARS-CoV-2 infection (dated by TCRdb to the early 2020s). Describing the broader study: TCR sequencing used bulk RNA from unsorted whole blood, so alpha and beta chains could not be paired.

Libraries were constructed by 5' RACE. TCRdb records NextSeq 500 as the sequencer. The TCR library protocol attached unique molecular identifiers to individual cDNA molecules to correct for sequencing error and PCR bias. Both TCR alpha and beta chains were sequenced, and tight co-correlation was observed between alpha and beta sequence abundances in each sample. In the source study's methods: Decombinator V4 was used to annotate the V gene, J gene and CDR3 of the TCR sequences. Expanded TCRs were defined as changing significantly between any two time points under a Poisson model with p below 0.0001. Abundances of TCRs were expressed as counts per million after normalisation to the total number of TCRs sequenced in each sample. MAIT TCRs were defined by TRAV1-2 paired with TRAJ12, TRAJ20 or TRAJ33, and iNKT TCRs by TRAV10 paired with TRAJ18. VDJdb, accessed 1 November 2021, was searched for CMV, EBV and SARS-CoV-2 annotated TCRs, excluding TCRs annotated for multiple antigens. In TCRdb, the public reads were trimmed at Q25 with fastp and aligned with MiXCR, with productive beta chains retained. A single entry per CDR3 protein holds the most common genes and DNA from its merged rows. In this record, the V and J calls reflect TCRdb's handling and not the investigators' own analysis. The sample table holds 50,000 to 70,000 distinct CDR3 sequences, of which 7.7% were seen once. Clones ranked in the top ten supply approximately 3.6% of the sample.

V loses 9 bases of germline sequence and J loses 3 bases, and the interval between the two ends is 9 bases. The CDR3, cysteine through phenylalanine, is 12 amino acids long. Kept here is only the CDR3 DNA, which spans 36 bases and is read in frame from base 1. CDR1 and CDR2 (LNHDA, SQIVND) derive from the germline V gene (reference sequence). Broad study findings and their caveats: VDJdb matching was skewed toward anti-spike CD8 responses, so virus-specific expansions were likely underestimated and private and CD4 specificities were missed.

Material: whole blood. This TCR came from an adult who was a healthcare worker with PCR-confirmed SARS-CoV-2 infection or an uninfected control (not recorded which). The chain is made from TRBV19 and TRBJ2-4; TRBD2 could be the D gene, as 6 bases match. The sequenced DNA is TGTGCCAGCCGGGACTTCAAAAACATTCAGTACTTC. The encoded protein is CASRDFKNIQYF.